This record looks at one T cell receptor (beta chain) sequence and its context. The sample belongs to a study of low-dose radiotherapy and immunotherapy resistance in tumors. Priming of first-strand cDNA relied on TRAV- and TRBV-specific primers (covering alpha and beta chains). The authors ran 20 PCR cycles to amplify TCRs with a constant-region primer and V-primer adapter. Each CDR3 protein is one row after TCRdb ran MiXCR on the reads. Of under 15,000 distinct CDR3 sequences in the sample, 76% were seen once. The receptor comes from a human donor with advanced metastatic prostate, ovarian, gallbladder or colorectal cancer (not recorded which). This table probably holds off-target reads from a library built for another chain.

The CDR3 region is CASSLAFGTGSQPQHF. The CDR3 DNA is TGTGCCAGCAGCTTAGCCTTCGGGACAGGGAGTCAGCCCCAGCATTTT. The chain uses TRBV7-9 and TRBJ1-5, with TRBD1 identical over 9 bases. Germline V gene data show CDR1 as SEHNR and CDR2 as FQNEAQ (reference sequence). Losses at the gene ends were 0 bases for V and 6 bases for J; bases not matched to a gene: 6. The CDR3 sequence is 16 residues long. Complete variable domain (other parts from reference TRBV7-9 and TRBJ1-5): DTGVSQNPRHKITKRGQNVTFRCDPISEHNRLYWYRQTLGQGPEFLTYFQNEAQLEKSRLLSDRFSAERPKGSFSTLEIQRTEQGDSAMYLCASSLAFGTGSQPQHFGDGTRLSIL.